Listed below are T cell receptor beta chains from one sample, sequenced in a study of OX40 agonist ivuxolimab in advanced cancers. Sequenced by immunoSEQ multiplex PCR; TCRdb stores in-frame clones only, minus some. The repertoire consists of some 76,000 clones, with roughly 92% occurring once and the leading ten covering about 6.4%. This sample comprised CD4+ or CD8+ T cells sorted from blood, obtained in a trial of the OX40 agonist ivuxolimab. These receptor sequences come from an adult with an advanced solid tumor such as melanoma, head and neck, liver or kidney cancer. CDR3s leave out the opening cysteine and the closing phenylalanine or tryptophan. Each record gives: V gene, CDR3 length, J gene, CDR3 protein.

TRBV4-3,10,TRBJ1-1,ASSGPRRVAF
TRBV4-1,12,TRBJ1-1,ASSQEEGWTEAF
TRBV13,11,TRBJ1-2,ASSRGRIYGYT
TRBV7-9,15,TRBJ2-7,ASSGTGTGFGVYEQY
TRBV30,13,TRBJ1-4,AWSVRAGGIEKLF
TRBV13,11,TRBJ1-4,ASSFATNEKLF
TRBV29-1,10,TRBJ2-7,SVRDRPYEQY
TRBV7-9,11,TRBJ1-2,ASSPDRSYGYT
TRBV2,12,TRBJ2-5,ASSPLSNQETQY
TRBV27,13,TRBJ2-7,ASSPPEGFVYEQY
TRBV6-6,13,TRBJ2-5,ASRAGNLLWETQY
TRBV12-5,14,TRBJ2-2,ASGFVLAGFTGELF
TRBV2,13,TRBJ2-7,ASSEAWGRGYEQY
TRBV6-5,12,TRBJ1-4,ASSYSGLGEKLF
TRBV10-3,11,TRBJ2-2,ATAPTSKGELF
TRBV5-6,11,TRBJ1-4,ASSLGADEKLF
TRBV5-5,11,TRBJ2-3,ASSPLDPRGQY
TRBV9,13,TRBJ2-7,ASSVGGDRAYEQY
TRBV9,13,TRBJ2-7,ASSVAGQGHYEQY
TRBV5-1,14,TRBJ2-3,ASSLDLGHRTDTQY
TRBV19,14,TRBJ2-2,ASTPWTGANTGELF
TRBV6-1,11,TRBJ2-1,ASSELVYNEQF
TRBV10-2,13,TRBJ2-6,ASSEVPSGANVLT
TRBV29-1,14,TRBJ2-1,SAHGTSLSSYNEQF
TRBV7-6,13,TRBJ2-7,ASRLEDRGAYEQY
TRBV15,11,TRBJ1-5,ASQGASNQPQH
TRBV18,19,TRBJ2-1,ASSPPWLAGEVFQVYNEQF
TRBV19,13,TRBJ1-5,ASSIFNRLNQPQH
TRBV6-1,14,TRBJ2-1,ASSEDRGAYYNEQF
TRBV11-2,14,TRBJ2-1,ASSPTWTGFPIEQF
TRBV9,11,TRBJ1-4,ASSVGPNEKLF
TRBV27,10,TRBJ1-2,ASSFQNGGYT
TRBV10-1,13,TRBJ2-1,ASSESSSGRHEQF